The clone carrying this TCR beta chain showed up just a few times. The data are from a study of blood T cell repertoires in COVID-19. CDR3 length: 15 amino acids. The V gene's germline CDR1 is LNHDA and CDR2 SQIVND (reference sequence). The V end lost 9 bases, the J end lost 0 bases, and 15 bases lay between the germline ends. TCRdb's copy holds only in-frame clones and misses some; the assay was immunoSEQ multiplex PCR. The data contain about 160,000 clones, 81% of them singletons. V gene TRBV19 combines with J gene TRBJ2-4; no reliable D call. Input material: PBMCs or T cells enriched from blood (not recorded which). The sequence was obtained from a woman in her forties with acute COVID-19. The CDR3 DNA follows: TGTGCCAGCGCCGAAACTCGGGTAGCCAAAAACATTCAGTACTTC. Its protein is CASAETRVAKNIQYF. The whole variable domain, remainder taken from reference TRBV19 and TRBJ2-4, is DGGITQSPKYLFRKEGQNVTLSCEQNLNHDAMYWYRQDPGQGLRLIYYSQIVNDFQKGDIAEGYSVSREKKESFPLTVTSAQKNPTAFYLCASAETRVAKNIQYFGAGTRLSVL.